The clone carrying this T cell receptor (beta chain) appeared many times. Its antigen is still unknown. This sample is drawn from a study of blood T cells in healthy people across ages. Whole-study findings and limits: Donors of long life had a larger count of naive CD4+ cells and greater diversity than aged donors. Observed TCR beta diversity per million T cells went down as age went up. This fall followed a roughly linear course with age.

CDR3 length equals 15 residues. V lost 6 bases to trimming and J lost 0 bases, with 11 bases between them. With a J-beta primer mix and a sample-barcoded 5' primer, a second PCR ran 7 to 11 cycles. Unique molecular identifiers of 12 random nucleotides labeled each cDNA. TCRdb fed the 5' RACE reads into MiXCR, producing one record per CDR3 protein. The data hold roughly 800,000 distinct CDR3 sequences, with 35% to 40% observed a single time. Every donor provided roughly 10 milliliters of peripheral blood. The receptor's source is a man aged 18 to 35 in good health. The sequencing sample was made of blood. The chain has TRBV12-3 or TRBV12-4 and TRBJ1-4, with D hard to call. CDR3 nucleotide sequence: TGTGCCAGCAGCGCAAACACTGCAACTAATGAAAAACTGTTTTTT. It encodes CASSANTATNEKLFF.